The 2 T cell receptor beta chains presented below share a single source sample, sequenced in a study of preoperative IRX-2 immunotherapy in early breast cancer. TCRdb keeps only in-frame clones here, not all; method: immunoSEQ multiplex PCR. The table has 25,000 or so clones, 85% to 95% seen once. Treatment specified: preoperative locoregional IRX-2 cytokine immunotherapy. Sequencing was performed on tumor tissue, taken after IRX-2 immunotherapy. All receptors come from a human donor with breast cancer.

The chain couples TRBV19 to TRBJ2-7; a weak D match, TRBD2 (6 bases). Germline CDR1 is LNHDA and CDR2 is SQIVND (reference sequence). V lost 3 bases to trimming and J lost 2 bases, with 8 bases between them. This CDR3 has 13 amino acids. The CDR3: CASSIGSPYEQYF. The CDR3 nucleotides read TGTGCCAGTAGTATCGGGAGTCCCTACGAGCAGTACTTC.

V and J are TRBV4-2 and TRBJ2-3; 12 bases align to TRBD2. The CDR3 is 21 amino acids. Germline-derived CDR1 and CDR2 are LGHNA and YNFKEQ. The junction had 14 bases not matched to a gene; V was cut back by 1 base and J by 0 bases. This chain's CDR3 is CASSQVLSLGTSGPSTDTQYF. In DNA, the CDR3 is TGTGCCAGCAGCCAAGTCTTAAGTTTAGGGACTAGCGGGCCTAGCACAGATACGCAGTATTTT.